These 27 T cell receptor beta chains were all obtained from the same sample, sequenced in a study of regulatory T cells in long-lasting Graves disease. The time point was: persistent/refractory GD, antithyroid drugs over 5 years with positive TRAb. There was RNA extracted from PBMCs, and the TCR library was made from it. Through Arm-PCR of CDR3 regions and iRepertoire HTBI primers, TCR beta libraries were built. TCRdb independently ran MiXCR on the multiplex PCR reads; one entry per CDR3 protein. The sample has a few hundred thousand distinct CDR3 sequences, 20% to 25% seen once. The material was peripheral blood mononuclear cells (PBMCs), obtained when the disease was refractory, from a patient treated with antithyroid drugs. These receptors originate from a female donor with Graves disease.

V usage is TRBV5-1 and J usage is TRBJ1-5, with D unresolved. The V end lost 1 base, the J end lost 9 bases, and 11 bases lay between the germline ends. Germline CDR1 is SGHRS and CDR2 is YFSETQ. The CDR3 sequence is 13 residues long. The chain's CDR3 is CASSLYGVWPQHF. The CDR3 DNA is TGCGCCAGCAGCTTGTACGGCGTGTGGCCCCAGCATTTT. Full variable domain (remainder filled in from reference TRBV5-1 and TRBJ1-5): KAGVTQTPRYLIKTRGQQVTLSCSPISGHRSVSWYQQTPGQGLQFLFEYFSETQRNKGNFPGRFSGRQFSNSRSEMNVSTLELGDSALYLCASSLYGVWPQHFGDGTRLSIL.

V is TRBV19 and J is TRBJ1-1; D not resolved. Between the trimmed V and J ends, which lost 3 bases and 8 bases, there was a span of 13 bases. The V gene's germline CDR1 is LNHDA and CDR2 SQIVND (reference sequence). The CDR3 sequence is 13 residues long. CDR3 protein: CASSIGPKREAFF. CDR3 sequence (DNA): TGTGCCAGTAGTATCGGTCCCAAGAGGGAAGCTTTCTTT.

This clonotype was seen a handful of times. This sequence joins TRBV20-1 and TRBJ1-5; possible D gene TRBD1, 6 bases. The CDR3 contains 15 residues. The ends were cut back, 1 base at V and 4 bases at J, with 14 bases in the middle. Germline-derived CDR1 and CDR2 are DFQATT and SNEGSKA (reference sequence). The CDR3 loop reads CSARVSRGVNQPQHF. CDR3 coding DNA: TGCAGTGCTAGAGTCAGCAGGGGAGTGAATCAGCCCCAGCATTTT.

This clonotype was picked up a small number of times. The V call is TRBV19, the J call TRBJ1-5; 9 bases match TRBD1. The V and J ends lost 6 bases and 2 bases, in that order; junction bases with no gene match: 11. Germline V lookup: CDR1 LNHDA, CDR2 SQIVND (reference sequence). This CDR3 has 17 amino acids. The CDR3, as DNA: TGTGCCAGTAGGAAGAACCAGGACAGGGGTGGCAATCAGCCCCAGCATTTT. It is translated as CASRKNQDRGGNQPQHF.

This clonotype showed up many times. V is TRBV20-1 and J is TRBJ1-3; weak D call: TRBD1 (5 bases). The germline V and J ends were trimmed by 0 bases and 0 bases, with 15 bases remaining between them. Germline CDR1 and CDR2: DFQATT and SNEGSKA (reference sequence). The CDR3 is made up of 17 amino acids. CDR3 loop: CSARDHRGLTSGNTIYF. In DNA form, the CDR3 reads TGCAGTGCTAGAGATCACCGGGGACTCACCTCTGGAAACACCATATATTTT.

This clonotype has ten or more counts. The genes are TRBV7-9 and TRBJ2-4, with D possibly TRBD2 on 7 matching bases. There are 16 residues in the CDR3. V shed 4 bases and J shed 5 bases, with 18 bases lying between them. Germline V gives CDR1 SEHNR, CDR2 FQNEAQ (reference sequence). The CDR3 is CASSSQGGATENIQYF. The CDR3 nucleotides are TGTGCCAGCAGCTCCCAAGGGGGGGCTACGGAAAACATTCAGTACTTC. The whole variable domain, remainder taken from reference TRBV7-9 and TRBJ2-4, is DTGVSQNPRHKITKRGQNVTFRCDPISEHNRLYWYRQTLGQGPEFLTYFQNEAQLEKSRLLSDRFSAERPKGSFSTLEIQRTEQGDSAMYLCASSSQGGATENIQYFGAGTRLSVL.

This clonotype was counted ten times or more. The V and J genes are TRBV2 and TRBJ1-1; D is uncertain. Per the germline V gene, CDR1 is SNHLY and CDR2 is FYNNEI. This CDR3 is 13 amino acids long. V dropped 5 bases and J dropped 4 bases, with 11 bases sitting between them. CDR3 residues: CASSRRLGTEAFF. CDR3 bases: TGTGCCAGCAGTCGCCGCTTAGGCACTGAAGCTTTCTTT.

This clonotype showed up just a few times. The V call is TRBV13, the J call TRBJ2-7; possibly TRBD1 or TRBD2 for D (5 bases each). Trimming shortened V by 0 bases and J by 7 bases, and 16 bases separated the two germline ends. The CDR3 loop spans 15 amino acids. The V gene's germline CDR1 is PRHDT and CDR2 FYEKMQ (reference sequence). CDR3: CASSLGKGPGSEQYF. In nucleotides, the CDR3 is TGTGCCAGCAGCTTAGGCAAGGGACCTGGGAGTGAGCAGTACTTC.

A word on this clonotype: One end of the junction fails to match germline, which may point to a read error. V and J are TRBV6-9 and TRBJ1-5; D remains unclear. Germline V lookup: CDR1 MNHGY, CDR2 SVAAGI. The CDR3 is made up of 14 amino acids. The DNA of the CDR3 is TGCGCCAGCAGTGAGTCTGGTAGGGATCAGCCCCAGCATTTT. This encodes CASSESGRDQPQHF.

In this sample, this clonotype turned up a few times. The chain recombines TRBV5-1 with TRBJ2-7, with 9 nucleotides matching TRBD1. Germline CDR1 SGHRS, CDR2 YFSETQ. J was trimmed by 6 bases and V by 1 base; bases with no gene match: 5. This CDR3 region has 14 residues. As DNA, the CDR3 is TGCGCCAGCAGCTTGTGGGACAGGGTGGGCGAGCAGTACTTC. Translation: CASSLWDRVGEQYF. Together with reference TRBV5-1 and TRBJ2-7, the CDR3 gives the full variable domain: KAGVTQTPRYLIKTRGQQVTLSCSPISGHRSVSWYQQTPGQGLQFLFEYFSETQRNKGNFPGRFSGRQFSNSRSEMNVSTLELGDSALYLCASSLWDRVGEQYFGPGTRLTVT.

The J gene is TRBJ2-3, the V gene TRBV20-1; D may be TRBD2 (5 bases). Per germline, CDR1 DFQATT and CDR2 SNEGSKA (reference sequence). V was trimmed by 0 bases and J by 1 base, leaving 5 bases between them. This CDR3 comprises 13 residues. CDR3 DNA: TGCAGTGCTAGAGAGGAGGGCACAGATACGCAGTATTTT. It translates to CSAREEGTDTQYF.

The chain couples TRBV2 to TRBJ1-1, with D possibly TRBD1 on 5 matching bases. The germline V and J ends were trimmed by 9 bases and 2 bases, with 13 bases remaining between them. CDR1 and CDR2 from the germline V gene are SNHLY and FYNNEI. The CDR3 totals 13 residues. The CDR3 loop reads CASRGVVNTEAFF. DNA for the CDR3: TGTGCCAGTCGGGGGGTAGTAAACACTGAAGCTTTCTTT.

A few counts support this clonotype. The gene calls are TRBV6-2 or TRBV6-3 and TRBJ1-5; weak D call: TRBD1 (6 bases). Germline V gene sequence: CDR1 MNHEY, CDR2 SVGEGT. CDR3 length: 17 residues. V gave up 1 base and J gave up 9 bases, with 22 bases separating them. The CDR3 sequence: CASSYLGVTGPRGPQHF. Here the CDR3 DNA reads TGTGCCAGCAGTTACTTGGGTGTTACGGGACCCAGGGGGCCCCAGCATTTT.

V gene TRBV13 combines with J gene TRBJ2-1, with 10 bases aligning to TRBD2. The CDR3 sequence is 18 residues long. In germline, CDR1 is PRHDT, CDR2 FYEKMQ (reference sequence). J gave up 2 bases and V 3 bases, and 10 bases lay outside the gene matches. The CDR3 sequence is CASSFTQKRGGPYNEQFF. DNA of the CDR3: TGTGCCAGCAGCTTTACGCAAAAGCGGGGGGGCCCCTACAATGAGCAGTTCTTC.

This clonotype was recorded a few times. The rearrangement joins TRBV15 to TRBJ1-2; D possibly corresponds to TRBD1 (6 bases). V gave up 0 bases and J gave up 5 bases, with 13 bases separating them. There are 15 residues in the CDR3. Germline V gene sequence: CDR1 LNHNV, CDR2 YYDKDF (reference sequence). The chain's CDR3 is CATSRDQPGAYGYTF. The CDR3 DNA follows: TGTGCCACCAGCAGAGATCAACCAGGGGCTTATGGCTACACCTTC.

At least ten counts were recorded for this clonotype. The CDR3 loop is CASSQGLGGEKLFF. CDR3 DNA sequence: TGTGCCAGCAGCCAGGGGCTGGGAGGTGAAAAACTGTTTTTT. V gene TRBV13 combines with J gene TRBJ1-4, with D possibly matching TRBD1 (6 bases). Germline V lookup: CDR1 PRHDT, CDR2 FYEKMQ (reference sequence). Trimming pared 5 bases from V and 7 bases from J, leaving 14 bases between. The CDR3 runs to 14 residues.

This clonotype was recorded at least ten times. The chain uses TRBV28 and TRBJ1-1; TRBD1 matches 7 bases. Germline trimming cut 4 bases from V and 1 base from J; bases unmatched to any gene: 9. This CDR3 region has 16 residues. Per the germline V gene, CDR1 is MDHEN and CDR2 is SYDVKM. The CDR3 loop is CASSSNPGQSNTEAFF. In nucleotides, the CDR3 is TGTGCCAGCAGTTCAAATCCGGGACAGTCGAACACTGAAGCTTTCTTT.

This clonotype was observed a few times. The genes are TRBV12-3 or TRBV12-4 and TRBJ2-7, with TRBD2 identical over 9 bases. Losses at the gene ends were 5 bases for V and 4 bases for J; bases not matched to a gene: 9. This CDR3 is 15 amino acids long. CDR3 DNA sequence: TGTGCCAGCAGTATAAATAGCGGGAGTGGTTACGAGCAGTACTTC. It translates to CASSINSGSGYEQYF.

This sequence joins TRBV7-2 and TRBJ2-7; D is undetermined. The J call may be in error: the DNA end matches TRBJ2-1 better. CDR1 and CDR2 (germline): SGHTA, FQGNSA. The CDR3 runs to 13 residues. The CDR3 spells CASSSVQGYEQFF. The CDR3 DNA reads TGTGCCAGCAGCTCTGTCCAAGGGTACGAGCAGTTCTTC.

In its sample, this clonotype was seen a few times. This sequence joins TRBV3-1 and TRBJ2-7, with D tentatively TRBD1 (5 bases). The CDR3 is 14 amino acids. V dropped 1 base and J dropped 6 bases, with 13 bases sitting between them. Germline-derived CDR1 and CDR2 are LGHDT and YNNKEL (reference sequence). CDR3 sequence: CASSQATVSLEQYF. The CDR3 DNA is TGTGCCAGCAGCCAAGCGACAGTCTCCCTCGAGCAGTACTTC.

The chain is built from TRBV20-1 and TRBJ1-5, with D possibly matching TRBD1 (5 bases). Germline CDR1 DFQATT, CDR2 SNEGSKA (reference sequence). The CDR3 has 13 residues. V was shortened by 3 bases and J by 7 bases, with 13 bases between the two germline ends. The DNA of the CDR3 is TGCAGTGCTAGGAGCCAGGGTGGCCAGCCCCAGCATTTT. Translated, it gives CSARSQGGQPQHF.

This sequence joins TRBV5-1 and TRBJ2-7, with TRBD2 as a possible D gene (6 bases). V lost 5 bases and J 1 base, leaving 16 bases between the germline ends. The CDR3 consists of 15 residues. Germline lookup yields CDR1 SGHRS and CDR2 YFSETQ. CDR3 residues: CASSWGSGGSYEQYF. Here the CDR3 DNA reads TGCGCCAGCAGTTGGGGATCTGGGGGGTCCTACGAGCAGTACTTC.

This clonotype was observed at least ten times. The rearrangement joins TRBV11-2 to TRBJ2-7; 11 nucleotides match TRBD2. The V gene's germline CDR1 is SGHAT and CDR2 FQNNGV. This CDR3 is built from 16 residues. The junction had 13 bases not matched to a gene; V was cut back by 5 bases and J by 7 bases. The DNA of the CDR3 is TGTGCCAGCAGCAGTCTTAGCGGGAGGGCCTTCCATGAGCAGTACTTC. Its translation: CASSSLSGRAFHEQYF.

This clonotype was recorded many times. The V call is TRBV29-1, the J call TRBJ1-1, with D uncertain. The CDR3 totals 11 residues. V lost 5 bases and J 1 base, leaving 5 bases between the germline ends. CDR1 SQVTM and CDR2 ANQGSEA come from the germline V gene. CDR3 sequence: CSVPENTEAFF. The CDR3 DNA follows: TGCAGCGTTCCCGAGAACACTGAAGCTTTCTTT.

At least ten counts were recorded for this clonotype. This chain uses TRBV12-3 or TRBV12-4 with TRBJ2-5; the D is unclear. The length of the CDR3 is 13 residues. Deletions cut 1 base from V and 0 bases from J, with 3 bases between. The CDR3 bases are TGTGCCAGCAGTTTAGACCACCAAGAGACCCAGTACTTC. It encodes CASSLDHQETQYF.

This clonotype was counted many times. This rearrangement joins TRBV6-1 to TRBJ2-4, with 8 nucleotides matching TRBD2. The J segment lost 7 bases and the V segment lost 2 bases, leaving 7 bases of the junction unmatched. The length of the CDR3 is 15 residues. From germline, CDR1 is MNHNS and CDR2 SASEGT. The CDR3 DNA reads TGTGCCAGCAGTGAAATCGGGGGGGGGGATAACATTCAGTACTTC. Translating it yields CASSEIGGGDNIQYF.

CDR3 amino acids: CASSLVSTPATYEQYF. The CDR3 DNA sequence: TGTGCCAGCAGCTTAGTAAGCACGCCGGCGACCTACGAGCAGTACTTC. This rearrangement joins TRBV7-9 to TRBJ2-7; D ambiguous. Germline-derived CDR1 and CDR2 are SEHNR and FQNEAQ (reference sequence). V dropped 1 base and J dropped 2 bases, with 15 bases sitting between them. The CDR3 runs 16 residues.